The 32 T cell receptor beta chains below were found in one sample sequenced in a study of shared clonotypes between healthy human individuals (dated by TCRdb to about 2020). CD8 naive samples were CD45RO-negative cells positively selected for CCR7, giving a CD45RA+CCR7+ population that excluded TemRA cells. The method behind the library was the immunoSEQ multiplex PCR assay. TCRdb retrieved this table from immuneACCESS and kept in-frame rearrangements only. Not all clones are present; in checked studies, unresolved V genes account for under half, and no reason is known for the remainder. This sample has some 2,000,000 clones in its table, and about 95% of those were observed once. Around 1.1% of the sample comes from the top ten. Sequenced sample: naive CD8+ T cells sorted from blood. The label giving this sample's cell subset or site can be read as: CD45RA+CCR7+. These receptors all come from a man aged 18 to 29 in good health.

Turning to this clone: In the same sample, other DNA sequences code for this CDR3. V usage is TRBV30 and J usage is TRBJ1-1; possibly TRBD1 for D (6 bases). Between the trimmed V and J ends, which lost 5 bases and 0 bases, there was a span of 7 bases. The CDR3 spans 12 residues. Germline CDR1 and CDR2: GTSNPN and SVGIG (reference sequence). CDR3 in DNA: TGTGCCTGGGGGACATTGAACACTGAAGCTTTCTTT. This translates into CAWGTLNTEAFF.

V is TRBV27 and J is TRBJ1-1; D may be TRBD1 (5 bases). The CDR3 covers 14 residues. The V gene's germline CDR1 is MNHEY and CDR2 SMNVEV (reference sequence). Trimming removed 5 bases from V and 3 bases from J, with 13 bases in between. CDR3 nucleotides: TGTGCCAGCAGTATCGGACAAGGGGACACTGAAGCTTTCTTT. Amino acid sequence: CASSIGQGDTEAFF.

The chain is built from TRBV19 and TRBJ1-1, with D tentatively TRBD1 (5 bases). Germline assignment: CDR1 LNHDA and CDR2 SQIVND (reference sequence). Trimming shortened V by 4 bases and J by 0 bases, and 12 bases separated the two germline ends. The CDR3 has 15 amino acids. CDR3 protein: CASSSTGQMNTEAFF. In DNA, the CDR3 is TGTGCCAGTAGTAGTACAGGACAAATGAACACTGAAGCTTTCTTT.

Here the CDR3 reads CASSSPTGLIPNEQFF. CDR3 in DNA: TGTGCCAGCAGCTCTCCGACAGGGTTGATCCCAAATGAGCAGTTCTTC. The rearrangement joins TRBV7-9 to TRBJ2-1, with 7 bases matching TRBD1. CDR3 length: 16 amino acids. CDR1 and CDR2 from the germline V gene are SEHNR and FQNEAQ (reference sequence). Trimming cost V 4 bases and J 7 bases; bases outside gene matches: 13. The full variable domain, in which reference TRBV7-9 and TRBJ2-1 provide the parts outside the CDR3, is DTGVSQNPRHKITKRGQNVTFRCDPISEHNRLYWYRQTLGQGPEFLTYFQNEAQLEKSRLLSDRFSAERPKGSFSTLEIQRTEQGDSAMYLCASSSPTGLIPNEQFFGPGTRLTVL.

The chain carries TRBV9 and TRBJ1-1, with D unclear. The germline V gene encodes CDR1 SGDLS and CDR2 YYNGEE. This CDR3 is 13 amino acids long. V lost 2 bases and J 11 bases, leaving 16 bases between the germline ends. The CDR3 DNA reads TGTGCCAGCAGCGTCATGTCGGCAGCGCCGGCTTTCTTT. It codes for CASSVMSAAPAFF.

This chain connects TRBV4-1 to TRBJ2-5; the D is unclear. The germline V gene encodes CDR1 MGHRA and CDR2 YSYEKL. Trimming took 0 bases from V and 4 from J, leaving 15 bases between them. The CDR3 covers 16 residues. The CDR3 sequence: CASSQDMVRGGETQYF. For the CDR3, the DNA is TGCGCCAGCAGCCAAGATATGGTCAGAGGTGGAGAGACCCAGTACTTC.

The chain recombines TRBV6-5 with TRBJ1-2; the D is unclear. Germline V gene lookup returns CDR1 MNHEY and CDR2 SVGAGI. The V gene lost 2 bases and the J gene lost 2 bases, with 15 bases spanning the gap. This CDR3 contains 16 residues. The DNA for the CDR3 is TGTGCCAGCAGTTACATGAGGGTCGGAGACAACTATGGCTACACCTTC. This translates into CASSYMRVGDNYGYTF.

This chain connects TRBV27 to TRBJ2-3, with TRBD2 matching 11 bases. Losses at the gene ends were 2 bases for V and 4 bases for J; bases not matched to a gene: 8. Germline values: CDR1 MNHEY, CDR2 SMNVEV (reference sequence). The length of the CDR3 is 17 residues. CDR3: CASSLQLIAGGPDTQYF. In DNA form, the CDR3 reads TGTGCCAGCAGTTTACAATTAATAGCGGGAGGGCCAGATACGCAGTATTTT.

V and J are TRBV7-9 and TRBJ1-1; D not resolved. CDR3 length equals 14 residues. The ends were cut back, 5 bases at V and 5 bases at J, with 15 bases in the middle. Germline-derived CDR1 and CDR2 are SEHNR and FQNEAQ (reference sequence). CDR3 protein: CASSPYTELTEAFF. The CDR3 bases are TGTGCCAGCAGCCCCTACACTGAACTGACTGAAGCTTTCTTT.

V usage is TRBV19 and J usage is TRBJ2-1; 9 bases fit TRBD2. The length of the CDR3 is 17 residues. Germline loops: CDR1 LNHDA, CDR2 SQIVND (reference sequence). J was trimmed by 3 bases and V by 1 base; bases with no gene match: 7. The CDR3 DNA follows: TGTGCCAGTAGTATAGGAGGGATAGCGGGAGTCTACAATGAGCAGTTCTTC. It encodes CASSIGGIAGVYNEQFF.

This clone was recorded only once. The chain links TRBV7-9 to TRBJ1-5; possibly TRBD1 for D (6 bases). CDR1 and CDR2 from the germline V gene are SEHNR and FQNEAQ (reference sequence). The CDR3 extends over 15 amino acids. Trimming removed 0 bases from V and 5 bases from J, with 11 bases in between. CDR3 in DNA: TGTGCCAGCAGCTTAGCTGATGGGGGCGATCAGCCCCAGCATTTT. Its translation is CASSLADGGDQPQHF.

The rearrangement links TRBV10-1 to TRBJ1-6, with 7 bases matching TRBD1. The CDR3 covers 17 residues. Trimming took 6 bases from V and 3 from J; bases not matched to a gene: 11. Germline V gene lookup returns CDR1 WNHNN and CDR2 SYGVQD (reference sequence). CDR3 DNA: TGCGCCAGCAGGCTGACAGGGCTTAGCTTCTATAATTCACCCCTCCACTTT. Protein product: CASRLTGLSFYNSPLHF.

The count of this clone is one. The chain links TRBV19 to TRBJ2-1, with 10 bases matching TRBD1. The CDR3 is made up of 17 amino acids. The germline gives CDR1 LNHDA, CDR2 SQIVND (reference sequence). V shed 0 bases and J 7 bases; nucleotides not matched to a gene: 9. The CDR3 nucleotides read TGTGCCAGTAGTATAGAGGCTGTGGGGACAGGGGCGAATGAGCAGTTCTTC. Residues: CASSIEAVGTGANEQFF.

This chain joins TRBV7-2 and TRBJ2-2; weak D call: TRBD2 (6 bases). V dropped 1 base and J dropped 6 bases, with 12 bases sitting between them. In germline, CDR1 is SGHTA, CDR2 FQGNSA. This CDR3 is 15 amino acids long. The CDR3 DNA reads as TGTGCCAGCAGCTTAGTACGGGAGTACCCCGGGGAGCTGTTTTTT. This codes for CASSLVREYPGELFF.

The J gene is TRBJ2-7, the V gene TRBV5-4; TRBD1 is a possible D gene (7 bases). The CDR3 spans 13 residues. With 8 bases removed from V and 5 bases from J, the gap between germline ends came to 17 bases. The germline V gene has CDR1 SGHNT and CDR2 YYREEE (reference sequence). In nucleotides, the CDR3 is TGTGCCAGTTGTGTCCAGGGGGGCGACGAGCAGTACTTC. Amino acids: CASCVQGGDEQYF. The variable domain in full, completed from reference TRBV5-4 and TRBJ2-7, reads ETGVTQSPTHLIKTRGQQVTLRCSSQSGHNTVSWYQQALGQGPQFIFQYYREEENGRGNFPPRFSGLQFPNYSSELNVNALELDDSALYLCASCVQGGDEQYFGPGTRLTVT.

The rearrangement links TRBV2 to TRBJ2-7; D might be TRBD2 (5 bases). The V end was cut by 3 bases, the J end by 2 bases, with 17 bases between. Germline V gives CDR1 SNHLY, CDR2 FYNNEI. The length of the CDR3 is 16 residues. This CDR3 is CASSDLVGGWTYEQYF. CDR3 bases: TGTGCCAGCAGTGATCTAGTTGGCGGGTGGACCTACGAGCAGTACTTC.

This chain joins TRBV7-9 and TRBJ2-5, with D perhaps being TRBD1 or TRBD2 (5 bases each). The CDR3 extends over 13 amino acids. The germline gives CDR1 SEHNR, CDR2 FQNEAQ (reference sequence). The V end lost 7 bases, the J end lost 5 bases, and 14 bases lay between the germline ends. CDR3 sequence reads: CASTMTERETQYF. CDR3 sequence (DNA): TGTGCCAGCACCATGACAGAGCGGGAGACCCAGTACTTC.

This clone has just one count. The genes are TRBV10-3 and TRBJ2-7, with 9 bases that match TRBD1. J lost 1 base, V lost 6 bases, and 4 bases had no gene match. The germline V gene encodes CDR1 ENHRY and CDR2 SYGVKD. The CDR3 consists of 14 residues. The CDR3 is CAIRGQGPSYEQYF. In DNA form, the CDR3 reads TGTGCCATCAGGGGACAGGGCCCATCCTACGAGCAGTACTTC.

About this clone: In the same sample, other DNA sequences code for this CDR3. The chain recombines TRBV4-1 with TRBJ2-7; TRBD2 aligns across 11 bases. The length of the CDR3 is 14 residues. Germline CDR1 MGHRA, CDR2 YSYEKL. V shed 4 bases and J 2 bases; nucleotides not matched to a gene: 1. CDR3 bases: TGCGCCAGCAGCCTTAGCGGGGGGGCCTACGAGCAGTACTTC. Translated, it gives CASSLSGGAYEQYF.

V usage is TRBV5-1 and J usage is TRBJ2-3, with D possibly matching TRBD2 (5 bases). Trimming removed 0 bases at V and 0 bases at J, with 8 bases between. Per germline, CDR1 SGHRS and CDR2 YFSETQ. The CDR3 sequence is 15 residues long. The CDR3 DNA sequence: TGCGCCAGCAGCTTGGCGGGGTGGAGCACAGATACGCAGTATTTT. Translation: CASSLAGWSTDTQYF. The entire variable domain, with the rest obtained from reference TRBV5-1 and TRBJ2-3, is as follows: KAGVTQTPRYLIKTRGQQVTLSCSPISGHRSVSWYQQTPGQGLQFLFEYFSETQRNKGNFPGRFSGRQFSNSRSEMNVSTLELGDSALYLCASSLAGWSTDTQYFGPGTRLTVL.

This clone has more than one count but fewer than ten. This sample also contains other DNA sequences that code for the same CDR3. The chain carries TRBV5-1 and TRBJ1-1; 9 bases align to TRBD1. The CDR3 runs to 15 residues. With V trimmed by 0 bases and J by 5 bases, 5 bases remained unmatched. CDR1 and CDR2 from the germline V gene are SGHRS and YFSETQ. This CDR3 reads CASSLADRGGTEAFF. The CDR3 DNA sequence: TGCGCCAGCAGCTTGGCGGACAGGGGAGGAACTGAAGCTTTCTTT.

The rearrangement joins TRBV19 to TRBJ1-2; no clear D. The CDR3 loop spans 14 amino acids. The V gene lost 7 bases and the J gene lost 0 bases, with 12 bases spanning the gap. Per germline, CDR1 LNHDA and CDR2 SQIVND (reference sequence). CDR3 region: CASKGPPANYGYTF. The CDR3, as DNA: TGTGCCAGTAAAGGCCCCCCCGCTAACTATGGCTACACCTTC.

The V and J genes are TRBV6-1 and TRBJ1-1; 11 bases are shared with TRBD1. This CDR3 has 15 residues. The V gene end was trimmed by 8 bases and the J gene end by 7 bases; junction bases not matched to a gene: 12. The V gene's germline CDR1 is MNHNS and CDR2 SASEGT. The CDR3: CASRRTGGEFVEAFF. CDR3 nucleotides: TGTGCCAGCCGAAGGACAGGGGGCGAGTTTGTTGAAGCTTTCTTT.

The V call is TRBV30, the J call TRBJ1-6; D is unresolved. The CDR3 runs to 14 residues. Germline CDR1 and CDR2: GTSNPN and SVGIG (reference sequence). V shed 0 bases and J shed 5 bases, with 8 bases lying between them. CDR3 amino acids: CAWSVLANNSPLHF. The CDR3 nucleotides are TGTGCCTGGAGTGTGTTGGCTAATAATTCACCCCTCCACTTT.

On this clone itself: The same CDR3 can be traced to other DNA sequences in this sample. The chain has TRBV7-9 and TRBJ2-5; weak D call: TRBD2 (5 bases). CDR1 SEHNR and CDR2 FQNEAQ come from the germline V gene (reference sequence). This CDR3 has 14 residues. Trimming removed 1 base from V and 2 bases from J, with 8 bases in between. The CDR3 DNA sequence: TGTGCCAGCAGCTTAGGAGGGATTCAAGAGACCCAGTACTTC. Amino acid sequence: CASSLGGIQETQYF.

As regards this clone: Additional DNA sequences in this sample encode the identical CDR3. The chain carries TRBV5-4 and TRBJ2-1; D is possibly TRBD2 (6 bases). The V and J ends lost 0 bases and 1 base respectively, with 8 bases between them. The CDR3 spans 15 residues. Germline CDR1 reads SGHNT; CDR2 reads YYREEE (reference sequence). Here the CDR3 DNA reads TGTGCCAGCAGCTTGGAAGGAGGGTCCTACAATGAGCAGTTCTTC. Translation: CASSLEGGSYNEQFF.

The chain is built from TRBV27 and TRBJ1-2; the match to TRBD1 covers 7 bases. Germline V gives CDR1 MNHEY, CDR2 SMNVEV (reference sequence). The ends lost 2 bases at V and 8 bases at J; junction bases unmatched: 17. The CDR3 spans 17 residues. CDR3 residues: CASSLITGDRPYDGYTF. The CDR3, as DNA: TGTGCCAGCAGTTTAATCACCGGGGACAGACCCTATGACGGCTACACCTTC.

The chain combines TRBV5-4 with TRBJ1-2, with D possibly being TRBD1 (5 bases). The CDR3 spans 16 residues. Germline values: CDR1 SGHNT, CDR2 YYREEE (reference sequence). Trimming pared 5 bases from V and 6 bases from J, leaving 23 bases between. CDR3 amino acids: CASSWSGTLESDGYTF. As DNA, the CDR3 is TGTGCCAGCAGTTGGTCCGGGACTCTCGAATCGGATGGCTACACCTTC.

To note about this clone: Other DNA sequences from this sample encode an identical CDR3 as well. The chain uses TRBV9 and TRBJ2-7, with D tentatively TRBD2 (6 bases). The V end lost 0 bases, the J end lost 2 bases, and 12 bases lay between the germline ends. The CDR3 spans 15 residues. From germline, CDR1 is SGDLS and CDR2 YYNGEE. CDR3 DNA sequence: TGTGCCAGCAGCGTAGCGGTCGGGAGCGCCTACGAGCAGTACTTC. Protein sequence: CASSVAVGSAYEQYF.

Concerning this clone: Other DNA sequences in the sample encode the same CDR3. This chain joins TRBV6-5 and TRBJ2-1; perhaps TRBD2 as D (6 bases). Germline lookup yields CDR1 MNHEY and CDR2 SVGAGI. There are 16 residues in the CDR3. V dropped 0 bases and J dropped 4 bases, with 13 bases sitting between them. CDR3 in DNA: TGTGCCAGCAGTTACTCTACGGGGGAGGTATACAATGAGCAGTTCTTC. This sequence encodes CASSYSTGEVYNEQFF.

As to this clone: This same CDR3 is encoded by further DNA sequences in the sample. The rearrangement joins TRBV7-8 to TRBJ2-7; 8 bases align to TRBD1. The V gene's germline CDR1 is SGHVS and CDR2 FQNEAQ. This CDR3 is built from 13 residues. Trimming took 5 bases from V and 2 from J; bases not matched to a gene: 2. As DNA, the CDR3 is TGTGCCAGCAGCCTGGACAGGGCCTACGAGCAGTACTTC. Amino acids: CASSLDRAYEQYF.

V and J are TRBV18 and TRBJ2-2; no reliable D call. The CDR3 contains 18 residues. V was pared by 3 bases and J by 4 bases, with 21 bases between. Per germline, CDR1 KGHSH and CDR2 LQKENI. The CDR3 coding sequence is TGTGCCAGCTCACCGAAAATTGGTGCCGTCCCAGGCACCGGGGAGCTGTTTTTT. It yields the protein CASSPKIGAVPGTGELFF.